This T cell receptor beta chain comes out of a study of identical twins. Healthy Caucasians provided all donations. Study results and limitations: Out-of-frame alpha sequences shared by twins showed excess low generation probability. Twins' excess sharing was less marked for out-of-frame beta sequences.

CDR1 is SGHAT, CDR2 FQNNGV, per germline. Trimming stripped 0 bases from V and 0 bases from J, with 9 bases between. The CDR3 loop spans 15 amino acids. The table lists this clonotype with many counts. Its antigen is undetermined. A template switching step contributed a universal primer site, while unique molecular identifiers were present in the cDNA. TCRdb passed the 5' RACE reads through MiXCR, listing each CDR3 protein once. The data show 350,000 to 500,000 distinct CDR3 sequences, with less than 20% seen just once and 12% held by the top ten. This rearrangement joins TRBV11-2 to TRBJ2-7; no firm D call. Sequencing input: naive T cells sorted from blood. This receptor was taken from a man aged 45-65 years in good health. CDR3 in DNA: TGTGCCAGCAGCTTAGATATGGGCCCCTCCTACGAGCAGTACTTC. Translating it yields CASSLDMGPSYEQYF.